This T cell receptor (beta chain) was recorded in a study of T-cell memory formation after mild COVID-19. Findings and caveats of the study: Clones which contracted sat mainly in CM and EM if CD4+, and in EMRA if CD8+. A balance of CD4 and CD8 characterized clones contracting day 15 to 85, whereas later expanders leaned CD4+.

Germline CDR1 reads LGHNA; CDR2 reads YNFKEQ. The V gene end was trimmed by 4 bases and the J gene end by 4 bases; junction bases not matched to a gene: 5. This CDR3 is 14 amino acids long. This clonotype was found a few times. As yet, its antigen is unknown. TCRdb reprocessed the 5' RACE reads via MiXCR and lists one record per CDR3 protein. The repertoire holds about 120,000 distinct CDR3 sequences, with about 15% as singletons. The clonotype comes from an adult woman who had mild COVID-19 (a few samples of this study predate the infection). Cell type and time point are not known. Sample: PBMCs or a T cell subset sorted from them (not recorded which). This sequence joins TRBV4-2 and TRBJ2-5, with 8 bases fitting TRBD2. This CDR3 is CASSPGGGSETQYF. Here the CDR3 DNA reads TGTGCCAGCAGCCCCGGGGGGGGCTCAGAGACCCAGTACTTC.